One T cell receptor (beta chain) is described in this entry. What it binds is not known. The sample originates from a study of cytomegalovirus exposure and HLA in healthy donors. Study observations and caveats: DRB1 had the most TCR associations and HLA-C the fewest, a later analysis found, with rates varying by HLA locus.

Both 60 Vbeta primers and 13 Jbeta primers went into the PCR. This table comes from immunoSEQ multiplex PCR, and its TCRdb copy is limited to in-frame clones, with some not included. The table records some 94,000 clones, 65% to 85% of them present only once. Germline CDR1 is MNHEY and CDR2 is SVGAGI. This CDR3 region has 14 residues. Losses at the gene ends were 6 bases for V and 8 bases for J; bases not matched to a gene: 6. The gene calls are TRBV6-5 and TRBJ2-2, with 10 bases fitting TRBD1. Material: PBMCs. The clonotype originates from a man between 35 and 55 years old in good health and CMV-seronegative. The CDR3: CASRAGTGAGELFF. As DNA, the CDR3 is TGTGCCAGCAGAGCCGGGACAGGGGCTGGGGAGCTGTTTTTT.